The 6 T cell receptor beta chains reported below all come from one sample, sequenced in a study of cytomegalovirus exposure and HLA in healthy donors (dated by TCRdb to 2016 to 2017). Receptors were amplified or captured by the immunoSEQ multiplex PCR assay. A mixture of 60 forward primers for TCR Vbeta segments and 13 reverse primers for TCR Jbeta segments was used in the multiplex PCR. TCRdb took over this immuneACCESS table, retaining in-frame rearrangements with V and J assigned. Such tables are incomplete; in checked studies, under half of the missing clones stem from an unresolved V gene, and the remainder is unexplained. Present in this sample are some 120,000 clones, over 8% of which were seen just once. 3% to 3.5% of the sample is held by the ten biggest clonotypes. The sample consisted of PBMCs. The receptors shown here come from a man under 40 in good health and CMV-seronegative.

The J gene is TRBJ2-1, the V gene TRBV4-1; 8 bases are shared with TRBD1. The CDR3 is 18 residues long. The germline gives CDR1 MGHRA, CDR2 YSYEKL. With V trimmed by 4 bases and J by 7 bases, 18 bases remained unmatched. The CDR3 here is CASSRSLYRGSEGNEQFF. CDR3 DNA sequence: TGCGCCAGCAGCCGCTCGCTATACAGGGGGAGTGAGGGGAATGAGCAGTTCTTC.

V usage is TRBV9 and J usage is TRBJ2-5; D perhaps matches TRBD2 (6 bases). With 0 bases removed from V and 4 bases from J, the gap between germline ends came to 22 bases. The length of the CDR3 is 18 residues. Germline V gene data show CDR1 as SGDLS and CDR2 as YYNGEE. The CDR3 nucleotides are TGTGCCAGCAGCGTAGGGTTGGGTCCTAGCTCGGAGGGAGAGACCCAGTACTTC. This encodes CASSVGLGPSSEGETQYF.

This clone was seen a handful of times. J is TRBJ2-2 and V is TRBV28, with D possibly being TRBD1 (5 bases). The CDR3 is made up of 13 amino acids. The V gene lost 11 bases and the J gene lost 0 bases, with 10 bases spanning the gap. In germline, CDR1 is MDHEN, CDR2 SYDVKM. CDR3 sequence: CAGAFANTGELFF. DNA for the CDR3: TGTGCCGGGGCCTTCGCGAACACCGGGGAGCTGTTTTTT.

This clone was seen a handful of times. The V gene is TRBV7-8, the J gene TRBJ1-5, with D perhaps TRBD1 (6 bases). Trimming took 5 bases from V and 9 from J, leaving 23 bases between them. The CDR3 is made up of 16 amino acids. CDR1 and CDR2 (germline): SGHVS, FQNEAQ. The DNA for the CDR3 is TGTGCCAGCAGCGACTACAGGGCGGACAGCCAGGGGCCCCAGCATTTT. Protein: CASSDYRADSQGPQHF.

The chain has TRBV11-3 and TRBJ2-1; tentative D call: TRBD2 (6 bases). This CDR3 has 16 amino acids. Between the trimmed V and J ends, which lost 1 base and 1 base, there was a span of 11 bases. Looked up from germline, CDR1 is SGHNT and CDR2 is YENEEA. CDR3 loop: CASSLGLGNSYNEQFF. CDR3 DNA: TGTGCCAGCAGCTTAGGACTAGGAAATTCCTACAATGAGCAGTTCTTC.

V gene TRBV7-9 combines with J gene TRBJ2-7; D possibly corresponds to TRBD2 (5 bases). This CDR3 has 13 amino acids. Germline assignment: CDR1 SEHNR and CDR2 FQNEAQ (reference sequence). The V end was cut by 6 bases, the J end by 6 bases, with 15 bases between. CDR3 nucleotides: TGTGCCAGCAGTAGGGAGCAGGTCGGCGAGCAGTACTTC. Amino acids: CASSREQVGEQYF.